Presented here are 18 T cell receptor beta chains from one specimen sequenced in a study of T cells in Graves' hyperthyroidism and ophthalmopathy. It was RNA transcripts that yielded the amplified TCR beta CDR3 regions. TCR CDR3 underwent first-round RT-PCR with the HTBI primer set. TCRdb used MiXCR to reprocess the multiplex PCR reads, holding one entry per CDR3 protein. Here the sample spans roughly 500,000 distinct CDR3 sequences, more than 11% being singletons. The material sequenced was blood. The receptors come from a woman aged 25 to 39 with Graves' hyperthyroidism that later progressed to Graves' ophthalmopathy.

This clonotype was found many times. CDR3 sequence (DNA): TGTGCCAGCAGTTTAGAGTACCCGCGGGGGGCAACTAATGAAAAACTGTTTTTT. Translating gives CASSLEYPRGATNEKLFF. The J gene is TRBJ1-4, the V gene TRBV27; maybe TRBD1 (5 bases). The V end was cut by 2 bases, the J end by 0 bases, with 16 bases between. The germline V gene has CDR1 MNHEY and CDR2 SMNVEV (reference sequence). The CDR3 has 18 residues.

Comment on this clonotype: Given a much more abundant clone one base away, this may be a read error. This chain connects TRBV11-3 to TRBJ1-1; D unresolved. CDR1 is SGHNT and CDR2 is YENEEA in the germline V gene. The V end was cut by 5 bases, the J end by 4 bases, with 14 bases between. The CDR3 runs to 14 residues. The CDR3 DNA is TGTGCCAGCAGCCTTGATGAGGGCAGCACTGAAGCTTTCTTT. It translates to CASSLDEGSTEAFF.

J is TRBJ1-1 and V is TRBV4-1; TRBD1 might be the D (6 bases). The CDR3 has 17 amino acids. CDR1 is MGHRA, CDR2 YSYEKL, per germline. V was cut by 5 bases and J by 11 bases, with 30 bases left in between. CDR3 sequence: CASSSQSEGGRVNGAFF. CDR3 in DNA: TGCGCCAGCAGCTCCCAATCCGAGGGGGGGCGCGTAAATGGGGCTTTCTTT.

This clonotype showed up many times. CDR3 DNA sequence: TGTGCCAGCAGGCCCGGGACAGGGGATCATTCACCCCTCCACTTT. It codes for CASRPGTGDHSPLHF. The rearrangement joins TRBV6-1 to TRBJ1-6; 10 positions agree with TRBD1. Germline V gene data show CDR1 as MNHNS and CDR2 as SASEGT. This CDR3 has 15 amino acids. Trimming cost V 6 bases and J 8 bases; bases outside gene matches: 7.

The J gene is TRBJ2-4, the V gene TRBV29-1; 8 nucleotides agree with TRBD1. V was clipped by 7 bases and J by 10 bases; unmatched bases: 6. Germline CDR1 SQVTM, CDR2 ANQGSEA. The CDR3 covers 11 residues. CDR3 loop: CSAQGARIQYF. The CDR3 DNA sequence: TGCAGCGCCCAGGGGGCGAGGATTCAGTACTTC.

The sample holds many counts of this clonotype. The chain couples TRBV5-1 to TRBJ1-3, with D unclear. The germline CDR1 and CDR2 sequences are SGHRS and YFSETQ. This CDR3 comprises 13 residues. V gave up 5 bases and J gave up 4 bases, with 10 bases separating them. The CDR3 loop is CASRSAGGNTIYF. The DNA of the CDR3 is TGCGCCAGCAGATCGGCCGGGGGAAACACCATATATTTT.

This clonotype was seen repeatedly, ten times or more. V and J are TRBV12-3 or TRBV12-4 and TRBJ1-5; D remains unclear. The CDR3 has 15 amino acids. Trimming shortened V by 1 base and J by 3 bases, and 10 bases separated the two germline ends. As DNA, the CDR3 is TGTGCCAGCAGTTTAGGTCTCGGGTCCAATCAGCCCCAGCATTTT. This translates into CASSLGLGSNQPQHF.

This clonotype was recorded many times. This sequence joins TRBV30 and TRBJ2-1, with 9 bases that match TRBD1. In germline, CDR1 is GTSNPN, CDR2 SVGIG (reference sequence). The CDR3 is made up of 15 amino acids. Trimming removed 8 bases from V and 0 bases from J; junction bases left unmatched: 8. The CDR3 spells CAGLQGASSYNEQFF. In nucleotides, the CDR3 is TGTGCCGGACTACAGGGGGCAAGCTCCTACAATGAGCAGTTCTTC.

V is TRBV19 and J is TRBJ2-1; no clear D gene. CDR1 LNHDA and CDR2 SQIVND come from the germline V gene (reference sequence). V was trimmed by 7 bases and J by 0 bases, leaving 16 bases between them. The CDR3 is made up of 16 amino acids. This CDR3 is CASKWVGANSYNEQFF. CDR3 coding DNA: TGTGCCAGTAAATGGGTAGGCGCAAACTCCTACAATGAGCAGTTCTTC.

This clonotype was recorded at least ten times. The gene calls are TRBV19 and TRBJ2-7; D gene uncertain. V lost 8 bases to trimming and J lost 0 bases, with 14 bases between them. CDR3 size: 14 residues. The germline V gene encodes CDR1 LNHDA and CDR2 SQIVND (reference sequence). The CDR3 spells CASPRTKLSYEQYF. CDR3 bases: TGTGCCAGTCCTAGAACTAAACTCTCCTACGAGCAGTACTTC.

This clonotype has at least ten counts. V gene TRBV6-2 or TRBV6-3 combines with J gene TRBJ1-2; TRBD1 agrees at 8 bases. This CDR3 region has 15 residues. The germline V gene encodes CDR1 MNHEY and CDR2 SVGEGT. Losses at the gene ends were 8 bases for V and 6 bases for J; bases not matched to a gene: 14. CDR3 in DNA: TGTGCCAGCCGGAGTGGAGACAGGGGCATTAATGGCTACACCTTC. Encoded protein: CASRSGDRGINGYTF.

This clonotype showed up many times. The rearrangement uses TRBV12-3 or TRBV12-4 and TRBJ2-1; TRBD2 matches at 11 bases. Trimming took 3 bases from V and 12 from J; bases not matched to a gene: 10. This CDR3 has 15 amino acids. In nucleotides, the CDR3 is TGTGCCAGCAGTTTTATAGCGGGAGGGTTTGCGGGGCAGTTCTTC. Translation: CASSFIAGGFAGQFF.

This clonotype was seen many times. The CDR3 coding sequence is TGTGCCAGCAGTTGGCGGGACGTCGGACCCGACACTGAAGCTTTCTTT. This encodes CASSWRDVGPDTEAFF. The chain has TRBV2 and TRBJ1-1; D may be TRBD1 (5 bases). Trimming shortened V by 5 bases and J by 3 bases, and 19 bases separated the two germline ends. From germline, CDR1 is SNHLY and CDR2 FYNNEI. The length of the CDR3 is 16 residues. Drawing the rest from reference TRBV2 and TRBJ1-1, the complete variable domain is EPEVTQTPSHQVTQMGQEVILRCVPISNHLYFYWYRQILGQKVEFLVSFYNNEISEKSEIFDDQFSVERPDGSNFTLKIRSTKLEDSAMYFCASSWRDVGPDTEAFFGQGTRLTVV.

The CDR3 DNA sequence: TGTGCCACCAGCAGAAGAGCGATTGTGGGCACAGATACGCAGCATTTT. As protein: CATSRRAIVGTDTQHF. The rearrangement links TRBV15 to TRBJ2-3; D is unresolved. The J call may be faulty, since TRBJ1-5 better matches the DNA end. The germline V gene has CDR1 LNHNV and CDR2 YYDKDF (reference sequence). CDR3 size: 16 residues.

This clonotype came up many times. The chain joins TRBV28 to TRBJ2-7, with D possibly being TRBD2 (5 bases). Trimming removed 6 bases from V and 4 bases from J, with 10 bases in between. This CDR3 has 12 residues. The germline gives CDR1 MDHEN, CDR2 SYDVKM. CDR3 sequence reads: CASSGGLYEQYF. CDR3 coding DNA: TGTGCCAGCAGCGGCGGGTTATACGAGCAGTACTTC.

This clonotype was seen ten or more times. The chain recombines TRBV25-1 with TRBJ1-5, with 9 bases fitting TRBD1. Germline trimming cut 3 bases from V and 2 bases from J; bases unmatched to any gene: 8. Germline values: CDR1 MGHDK, CDR2 SYGVNS. CDR3 length: 17 amino acids. The CDR3 here is CASSELPGQGCNQPQHF. The DNA of the CDR3 is TGTGCCAGCAGTGAGCTCCCGGGACAGGGTTGCAATCAGCCCCAGCATTTT.

The chain recombines TRBV27 with TRBJ2-2; D remains unclear. Looked up from germline, CDR1 is MNHEY and CDR2 is SMNVEV (reference sequence). The CDR3 has 13 amino acids. The V end was cut by 7 bases, the J end by 5 bases, with 11 bases between. CDR3 amino acids: CASKKSRTGELFF. The CDR3 nucleotides read TGTGCCAGCAAGAAGAGTCGGACCGGGGAGCTGTTTTTT.

The chain uses TRBV7-2 and TRBJ1-3, with 10 nucleotides matching TRBD1. This CDR3 comprises 17 residues. J lost 5 bases, V lost 4 bases, and 11 bases had no gene match. The germline V gene encodes CDR1 SGHTA and CDR2 FQGNSA. The chain's CDR3 is CASSSPGTGVDRNTIYF. CDR3 bases: TGTGCCAGCAGCTCACCTGGGACAGGGGTAGATCGAAACACCATATATTTT.